This passage covers 14 T cell receptor beta chains from one sample sequenced in a study of CD8+CD57+ T cells in acquired aplastic anemia. Those patients picked for sequencing had displayed CD8+CD57+ cell expansion on flow cytometry. Investigators profiled TCR beta VDJ and CDR3 from genomic DNA template. TCRdb independently ran MiXCR on the reads; one entry per CDR3 protein. Of approximately 180,000 distinct CDR3 sequences listed, under 55% are singletons. Sequenced: sorted CD4+, CD8+, or CD8+CD57+ T cells (not recorded which) from PBMCs. These receptors all come from a human donor with aplastic anemia.

This clonotype appeared once. The chain uses TRBV2 and TRBJ1-2; 9 bases fit TRBD1. The CDR3 runs 14 residues. V gave up 4 bases and J gave up 7 bases; unmatched junction bases: 7. Germline-derived CDR1 and CDR2 are SNHLY and FYNNEI. The CDR3 DNA is TGTGCCAGCAGTGGGCAGGAGGGACAGGGTGGCTACACCTTC. It translates to CASSGQEGQGGYTF.

Ten or more counts support this clonotype. The chain recombines TRBV6-1 with TRBJ1-5; a possible D gene is TRBD1 (5 bases). The CDR3 consists of 12 residues. V was trimmed by 9 bases and J by 6 bases, leaving 12 bases between them. The germline V gene has CDR1 MNHNS and CDR2 SASEGT. The chain's CDR3 is CASRGGFQPQHF. The CDR3 bases are TGTGCCAGTCGGGGGGGTTTTCAGCCCCAGCATTTT.

This clonotype was detected ten times or more. The rearrangement joins TRBV7-9 to TRBJ1-2; 10 bases fit TRBD1. The length of the CDR3 is 14 residues. V dropped 1 base and J dropped 6; count of bases not matched to a gene: 2. Germline-derived CDR1 and CDR2 are SEHNR and FQNEAQ (reference sequence). The DNA for the CDR3 is TGTGCCAGCAGCTTAGGGGGGACAGGGGATGGCTACACCTTC. Protein sequence: CASSLGGTGDGYTF.

This clonotype was detected ten times or more. The chain recombines TRBV30 with TRBJ2-7, with D unclear. Germline loops: CDR1 GTSNPN, CDR2 SVGIG (reference sequence). The CDR3 has 10 residues. Trimming removed 3 bases from V and 6 bases from J, with 6 bases in between. The CDR3 reads CAWRLGEQYF. Written as DNA, the CDR3 is TGTGCCTGGAGGTTGGGCGAGCAGTACTTC.

This clonotype was counted many times. The DNA for the CDR3 is TGTGCCAGTAGCGGAAGACAGGGAGACTACGAGCAGTACTTC. Amino acids: CASSGRQGDYEQYF. The rearrangement links TRBV19 to TRBJ2-7; 7 bases are shared with TRBD1. V lost 6 bases, J lost 3 bases, and 8 bases stayed unmatched. Per germline, CDR1 LNHDA and CDR2 SQIVND (reference sequence). The CDR3 has 14 residues. The full variable domain, rest sourced from reference TRBV19 and TRBJ2-7, is DGGITQSPKYLFRKEGQNVTLSCEQNLNHDAMYWYRQDPGQGLRLIYYSQIVNDFQKGDIAEGYSVSREKKESFPLTVTSAQKNPTAFYLCASSGRQGDYEQYFGPGTRLTVT.

To note about this clonotype: The conserved final phenylalanine or tryptophan is absent from the CDR3, which likely points to a read error. Because the CDR3's place on the DNA is in doubt, the DNA is left out and the CDR3 is given as listed by TCRdb. The chain recombines TRBV20-1 with TRBJ2-7. Ends included, the CDR3 has 16 residues. Germline V gene lookup returns CDR1 DFQATT and CDR2 SNEGSKA (reference sequence). The CDR3 here is CSAVPITRVTSYEQCL.

This clonotype was detected many times. The gene calls are TRBV5-5 and TRBJ2-5; 7 bases match TRBD2. The junction had 9 bases not matched to a gene; V was cut back by 7 bases and J by 3 bases. The CDR3 has 14 residues. Germline V lookup: CDR1 SGHKS, CDR2 YYEKEE (reference sequence). The CDR3 is CASRDPGGEETQYF. CDR3 coding DNA: TGTGCCAGCCGAGACCCTGGGGGGGAAGAGACCCAGTACTTC.

J is TRBJ2-3 and V is TRBV10-2, with D perhaps given as TRBD1 or TRBD2 (5 bases each). V was cut by 6 bases and J by 1 base, with 11 bases left in between. Germline lookup yields CDR1 WSHSY and CDR2 SAAADI. The CDR3 extends over 14 amino acids. The CDR3 region is CASSRDGGTDTQYF. The CDR3 nucleotides read TGCGCCAGCAGCAGGGACGGGGGCACAGATACGCAGTATTTT.

This clonotype appeared a few times. A much larger clone lies one base from this, so it may be a read error. The V and J genes are TRBV6-6 and TRBJ2-7; a weak D match, TRBD1 (7 bases). The CDR3 contains 13 residues. Trimming pared 2 bases from V and 7 bases from J, leaving 12 bases between. Germline CDR1 reads MNHNY; CDR2 reads SVGAGI (reference sequence). The CDR3 coding sequence is TGTGCCAGCAGTTACCCGCAGGGGGGAGAGCAGTACTTC. It codes for CASSYPQGGEQYF.

The chain employs TRBV15 and TRBJ2-7; D is perhaps TRBD1 (6 bases). Between the trimmed V and J ends, which lost 0 bases and 2 bases, there was a span of 11 bases. This CDR3 has 15 amino acids. CDR1 is LNHNV, CDR2 YYDKDF, per germline (reference sequence). The CDR3 region has the DNA TGTGCCACCAGCAGAGACAGGGGCCTTCCCTACGAGCAGTACTTC. Translation: CATSRDRGLPYEQYF.

This sequence joins TRBV4-2 and TRBJ1-5, with 9 bases fitting TRBD1. Germline V lookup: CDR1 LGHNA, CDR2 YNFKEQ. The CDR3 extends over 16 amino acids. The J segment lost 7 bases and the V segment lost 4 bases, leaving 11 bases of the junction unmatched. The CDR3 DNA sequence: TGTGCCAGCAGCCCCGAGCCGGGACAGGGAAGACAGCCCCAGCATTTT. As protein: CASSPEPGQGRQPQHF.

A few counts support this clonotype. The junction does not match germline at one end; this may be a read error. J is TRBJ2-2 and V is TRBV19; D is uncertain. This CDR3 spans 15 amino acids. Germline CDR1 is LNHDA and CDR2 is SQIVND (reference sequence). CDR3 in DNA: TGTGCCAGTAGTCTAAATCGTGTGAACGCCGGGGAGCTGTTTTTT. Translated: CASSLNRVNAGELFF. Full variable domain (remainder filled in from reference TRBV19 and TRBJ2-2): DGGITQSPKYLFRKEGQNVTLSCEQNLNHDAMYWYRQDPGQGLRLIYYSQIVNDFQKGDIAEGYSVSREKKESFPLTVTSAQKNPTAFYLCASSLNRVNAGELFFGEGSRLTVL.

This clonotype was counted ten times or more. The chain joins TRBV5-4 to TRBJ2-1, with 11 bases identical to TRBD2. Trimming cost V 4 bases and J 5 bases; bases outside gene matches: 5. The CDR3 contains 15 residues. Germline loops: CDR1 SGHNT, CDR2 YYREEE (reference sequence). The CDR3 coding sequence is TGTGCCAGCAGCATAAGACTAGCGGGGAACAATGAGCAGTTCTTC. Translating it yields CASSIRLAGNNEQFF.

The chain is built from TRBV29-1 and TRBJ1-2, with TRBD1 matching over 8 bases. V dropped 5 bases and J dropped 4; count of bases not matched to a gene: 12. This CDR3 contains 15 residues. Germline V gives CDR1 SQVTM, CDR2 ANQGSEA. The CDR3 is CSVWAGGVKGYGYTF. The DNA for the CDR3 is TGCAGCGTTTGGGCAGGGGGCGTTAAAGGCTATGGCTACACCTTC.